This T cell receptor beta chain was obtained from a study of graft-versus-host responses after intestinal transplantation. About the study: Transplantation in recipients was multivisceral, liver-intestinal, or isolated intestinal. Recipients uniformly received anti-thymocyte globulin induction, followed by tacrolimus and steroids for two to four years. Overall study results and limits: Present in recipient marrow, GvH clones included some that appeared first in ileum or blood. Those patients showing graft-donor T cell macrochimerism displayed high graft-versus-host to host-versus-graft clonal ratios in allografts.

The graft tissue was processed, and this released both intraepithelial and lamina propria lymphocytes. Germline V gene sequence: CDR1 MNHEY, CDR2 SMNVEV (reference sequence). Between the trimmed V and J ends, which lost 8 bases and 2 bases, there was a span of 16 bases. The CDR3 runs to 15 residues. About this clone itself: What it binds is unknown.

Clones were read by immunoSEQ multiplex PCR, and TCRdb kept only the in-frame ones, dropping some. The table includes 15,000 to 17,000 clones, around two thirds detected once. This receptor was taken from a human patient who received an intestinal transplant, so some T cells may come from the graft donor. The sequenced sample was ileum tissue, obtained 14 days after transplant. The chain uses TRBV27 and TRBJ2-1; D not certain. CDR3 sequence reads: CASQKDNATYNEQFF. CDR3 nucleotides: TGTGCCAGCCAAAAAGACAACGCGACCTACAATGAGCAGTTCTTC.